This T cell receptor (beta chain) was retrieved from a study of blood T cell repertoires in COVID-19. Background on the study: PBMCs, B-cell-depleted T cells, or T cells were the source of the cDNA or gDNA that made up the material.

Germline assignment: CDR1 LNHDA and CDR2 SQIVND (reference sequence). CDR3 size: 15 residues. With V trimmed by 4 bases and J by 6 bases, 9 bases remained unmatched. Clones were sequenced by immunoSEQ multiplex PCR, and TCRdb holds only the in-frame ones, with some missing. The profile shows roughly 180,000 clones, about nine tenths of them singletons. The TCR comes from a man aged 70-80 years with active or convalescent COVID-19. The source material was peripheral blood. V and J are TRBV19 and TRBJ1-2; 9 nucleotides agree with TRBD1. The CDR3 DNA reads TGTGCCAGTAGTACGATCCGGGACAGGGAGGATGGCTACACCTTC. Its protein product is CASSTIRDREDGYTF.